This T cell receptor beta chain was sequenced during a study of blood T cell repertoires in COVID-19. Overall study context: From the United States, Italy and Spain came samples of acute and convalescent COVID-19. T cells, B-cell-depleted T cells, or PBMCs supplied cDNA or gDNA.

Clones were sequenced by immunoSEQ multiplex PCR, and TCRdb holds only the in-frame ones, with some missing. The sample contains 150,000 to 200,000 clones, over 65% of which appear only once. Specimen: peripheral blood. This receptor was identified in a woman of 80 years or more with acute or convalescent COVID-19.

The CDR3 coding sequence is TGTGCCAGCAGCCAAGGTCCTAGCGGGAGCAATGAGCAGTTCTTC. Translated: CASSQGPSGSNEQFF. V is TRBV3-1 (or the pseudogene TRBV3-2) and J is TRBJ2-1; 10 bases agree with TRBD2. The CDR3 contains 15 residues. After removal of 1 base from V and 6 bases from J, the junction contained 3 bases not matched to a gene. Per germline, CDR1 LGHDT and CDR2 YNNKEL (reference sequence).